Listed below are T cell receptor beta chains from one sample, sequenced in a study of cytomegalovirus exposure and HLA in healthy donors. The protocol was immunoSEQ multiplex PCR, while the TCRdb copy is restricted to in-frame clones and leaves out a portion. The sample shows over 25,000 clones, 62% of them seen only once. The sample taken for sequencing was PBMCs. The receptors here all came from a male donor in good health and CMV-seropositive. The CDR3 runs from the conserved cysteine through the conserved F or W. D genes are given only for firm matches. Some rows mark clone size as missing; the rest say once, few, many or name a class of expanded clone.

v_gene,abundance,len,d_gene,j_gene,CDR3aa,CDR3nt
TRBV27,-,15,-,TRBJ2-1,CASSYVQTGYNEQFF,TGTGCCAGCAGTTACGTCCAGACTGGTTACAATGAGCAGTTCTTC
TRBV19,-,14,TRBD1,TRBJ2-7,CASTLGGQGAEQYF,TGTGCCAGTACCCTGGGGGGACAGGGGGCCGAGCAGTACTTC
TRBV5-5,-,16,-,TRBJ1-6,CASSTGGQTPNSPLHF,TGTGCCAGCAGCACGGGAGGACAAACACCCAATTCACCCCTCCACTTT
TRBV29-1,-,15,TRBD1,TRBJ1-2,CSVDDGQATLGGYTF,TGCAGCGTTGATGATGGACAGGCGACCCTAGGTGGCTACACCTTC
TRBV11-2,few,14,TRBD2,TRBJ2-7,CASSLTSGIYEQYF,TGTGCCAGCAGCTTGACTAGCGGGATTTACGAGCAGTACTTC
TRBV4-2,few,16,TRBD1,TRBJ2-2,CASSQVGQANTGELFF,TGTGCCAGCAGCCAAGTGGGACAGGCGAACACCGGGGAGCTGTTTTTT
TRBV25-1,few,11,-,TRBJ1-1,CATIIGAEAFF,TGTGCCACCATAATAGGGGCTGAAGCTTTCTTT
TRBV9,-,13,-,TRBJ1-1,CASSVYWNTEAFF,TGTGCCAGCAGCGTATATTGGAACACTGAAGCTTTCTTT
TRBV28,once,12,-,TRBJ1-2,CASRVKGLGYTF,TGTGCCAGCAGGGTGAAGGGGCTTGGCTACACCTTC
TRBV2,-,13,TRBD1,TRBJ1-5,CASTGGNNQPQHF,TGTGCCAGTACAGGGGGCAACAATCAGCCCCAGCATTTT
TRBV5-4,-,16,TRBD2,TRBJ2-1,CASSSSGSASYNEQFF,TGTGCCAGCAGCTCTAGCGGGAGTGCATCCTACAATGAGCAGTTCTTC
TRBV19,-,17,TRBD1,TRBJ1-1,CASSIPRTGSGSTEAFF,TGTGCCAGTAGTATCCCGCGGACAGGCTCCGGGAGCACTGAAGCTTTCTTT
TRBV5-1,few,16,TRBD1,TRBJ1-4,CASSAGQGGGDEKLFF,TGCGCCAGCAGCGCGGGACAGGGGGGGGGAGATGAAAAACTGTTTTTT
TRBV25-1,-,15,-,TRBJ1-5,CASSGGPSSNQPQHF,TGTGCCAGCAGTGGGGGGCCTTCTAGCAATCAGCCCCAGCATTTT
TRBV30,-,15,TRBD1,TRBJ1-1,CAWSAGTGSNTEAFF,TGTGCCTGGAGTGCTGGGACAGGGTCGAACACTGAAGCTTTCTTT
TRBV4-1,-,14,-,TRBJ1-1,CASSQALASAEAFF,TGCGCCAGCAGCCAAGCTTTAGCAAGCGCTGAAGCTTTCTTT
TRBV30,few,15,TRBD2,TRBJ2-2,CAWSLLAGAGGELFF,TGTGCCTGGAGTTTACTAGCGGGAGCGGGCGGGGAGCTGTTTTTT
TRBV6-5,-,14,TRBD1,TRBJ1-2,CASSYSGGAGGYTF,TGTGCCAGCAGTTACTCAGGGGGCGCGGGTGGCTACACCTTC
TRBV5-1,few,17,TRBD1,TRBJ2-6,CASSYGQAYSGANVLTF,TGCGCCAGCAGCTACGGACAGGCTTACTCTGGGGCCAACGTCCTGACTTTC
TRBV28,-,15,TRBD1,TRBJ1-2,CASSSGTGRLYGYTF,TGTGCCAGCAGTTCTGGGACAGGGCGCCTCTATGGCTACACCTTC
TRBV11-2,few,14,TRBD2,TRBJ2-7,CASSWSGGSYEQYF,TGTGCCAGCAGCTGGAGCGGGGGCTCCTACGAGCAGTACTTC
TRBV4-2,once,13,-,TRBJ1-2,CASSQDRGYGYTF,TGTGCCAGCAGCCAAGATCGGGGCTATGGCTACACCTTC
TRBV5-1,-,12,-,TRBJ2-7,CASSWDGGEQYF,TGCGCCAGCAGCTGGGACGGGGGCGAGCAGTACTTC
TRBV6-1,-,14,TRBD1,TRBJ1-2,CASSGQGVYYGYTF,TGTGCCAGCAGTGGACAGGGGGTGTACTATGGCTACACCTTC
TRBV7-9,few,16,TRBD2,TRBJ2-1,CASSSSREGVGNEQFF,TGTGCCAGCAGCTCCTCTCGGGAGGGGGTGGGCAATGAGCAGTTCTTC
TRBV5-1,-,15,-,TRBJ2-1,CASSLVQNVGNEQFF,TGCGCCAGCAGCTTGGTACAGAACGTTGGCAATGAGCAGTTCTTC
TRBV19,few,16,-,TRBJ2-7,CASSQTGTPLPYEQYF,TGTGCCAGTAGTCAGACCGGGACACCTCTCCCCTACGAGCAGTACTTC
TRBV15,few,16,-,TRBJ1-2,CATSRAYGGSAYGYTF,TGTGCCACCAGCAGAGCTTATGGGGGGTCGGCCTATGGCTACACCTTC